This paragraph reports one TCR beta chain. The antigen is unknown. Calling Graves' hyperthyroidism stable meant ophthalmopathy did not progress within 18 months. Orbital computed tomography and thyroid ultrasound, together with serum TRAb and thyroxine and clinical symptoms, were used for diagnoses. These data come from a study of T cells in Graves' hyperthyroidism and ophthalmopathy. Whole-study results and caveats: Blood shared most expanded thyroid clonotypes above 0.001.

Between the trimmed V and J ends, which lost 4 bases and 3 bases, there was a span of 9 bases. CDR1 and CDR2 (germline): MDHEN, SYDVKM. The CDR3 length is 13 residues. RNA transcripts gave rise to amplified TCR beta CDR3 regions. The TCR CDR3 was amplified in a first-round RT-PCR using the HTBI primer set. TCRdb independently ran MiXCR on the multiplex PCR reads; one entry per CDR3 protein. The sample has approximately 370,000 distinct CDR3 sequences, more than 13% seen once. The source of this sequence is a woman younger than 45 with Graves' hyperthyroidism. The material sequenced was blood. The gene calls are TRBV28 and TRBJ1-1; D unresolved. The CDR3 DNA reads as TGTGCCAGCAGTTCTTACGTAGACACTGAAGCTTTCTTT. It is translated as CASSSYVDTEAFF.